The clone carrying this T cell receptor (beta chain) was observed a single time. Its antigen remains unknown. Some clones are missing from TCRdb's copy, which holds only in-frame ones; the method was immunoSEQ multiplex PCR. This sample has roughly 2.6 million clones, with more than 80% found just once. Per the germline V gene, CDR1 is MNHNY and CDR2 is SVGAGI (reference sequence). Trimming cost V 7 bases and J 3 bases, with 15 bases left between them. The CDR3 spans 15 residues. The sample originates from a study of shared clonotypes between healthy human individuals. Study-level points and caveats: Naive subsets, compared against memory subsets, generally had larger estimated richness values.

Sequencing was carried out using naive CD4+ T cells sorted from blood. This sample's subset: CD45RA+ positively selected. The clonotype was recovered from a man between 18 and 29 years old in good health. This chain uses TRBV6-6 with TRBJ2-2, with a tentative D call TRBD1 (5 bases). The CDR3 loop is CASTIIGVDTGELFF. CDR3 DNA: TGTGCCAGCACCATTATAGGGGTCGACACCGGGGAGCTGTTTTTT.